Relative to its sample, the clone carrying this T cell receptor (beta chain) is medium-sized. The sample is drawn from a study of tumor-infiltrating lymphocytes in oesophageal squamous cell carcinoma. Per germline, CDR1 SGHNT and CDR2 YYREEE (reference sequence). V lost 3 bases and J lost 4, with 18 bases in between. The length of the CDR3 is 16 residues. TCRdb re-analysed the PCR reads in MiXCR, keeping a single row per CDR3 protein. The data show some 18,000 distinct CDR3 sequences, approximately 46% seen once. Material: normal esophageal tissue next to the tumor. The rearrangement joins TRBV5-4 to TRBJ2-3; D is unclear. The sequence was obtained from a female donor with esophageal squamous cell carcinoma. The CDR3 DNA sequence: TGTGCCAGCAGCTCCTCTAGTCATCAGAGCGCAGATACGCAGTATTTT. Translating it yields CASSSSSHQSADTQYF.